The 7 T cell receptor beta chains below come from one sample, sequenced in a study of T-cell reconstitution after alpha-beta-depleted transplantation in children. Using unique molecular identifiers, the investigators prepared the TCRbeta library. MiXCR, run by TCRdb on the PCR reads, gives a single entry per CDR3 protein. Among approximately 650,000 distinct CDR3 sequences listed, 10% to 15% were seen once. The starting material was PBMCs, obtained before TCRalphabeta/CD19-depleted stem cell transplant. These receptors originate from a girl aged 2 to 10 with congenital amegakaryocytic thrombocytopenia, due to receive a stem cell transplant.

The chain carries TRBV7-6 and TRBJ2-1; 7 bases agree with TRBD1. Germline V gene data show CDR1 as SGHVS and CDR2 as FNYEAQ. The CDR3 spans 15 residues. The ends lost 4 bases at V and 9 bases at J; junction bases unmatched: 12. The CDR3: CASSSWGTGAREQFF. In DNA, the CDR3 is TGTGCCAGCAGCTCCTGGGGAACAGGGGCTCGTGAGCAGTTCTTC.

The chain has TRBV2 and TRBJ1-1; D is undetermined. V lost 7 bases and J lost 3, with 15 bases in between. Germline V gives CDR1 SNHLY, CDR2 FYNNEI. The CDR3 runs 14 residues. The CDR3 spells CASTTGPGDTEAFF. Here the CDR3 DNA reads TGTGCCAGCACCACCGGACCCGGAGACACTGAAGCTTTCTTT.

This clonotype appeared a few times. The J gene is TRBJ1-6, the V gene TRBV19, with D unresolved. The CDR3 totals 15 residues. Trimming removed 10 bases at V and 9 bases at J, with 22 bases between. Germline CDR1 is LNHDA and CDR2 is SQIVND (reference sequence). The CDR3 nucleotides read TGTGCCACTACCAACTCGCCCTCTCCCGGTTCACCCCTCCACTTT. Translation: CATTNSPSPGSPLHF.

This clonotype was detected many times. The CDR3 nucleotides are TGCAGTGCTAGAGAGGGGACTAGTAGTGATGAGCAGTTCTTC. This translates into CSAREGTSSDEQFF. The chain joins TRBV20-1 to TRBJ2-1; 8 nucleotides line up with TRBD2. The length of the CDR3 is 14 residues. The V and J ends lost 0 bases and 8 bases, in that order; junction bases with no gene match: 6. Germline V gene lookup returns CDR1 DFQATT and CDR2 SNEGSKA (reference sequence).

The sample holds many counts of this clonotype. The chain recombines TRBV28 with TRBJ1-4; D is perhaps TRBD1 (5 bases). Germline-derived CDR1 and CDR2 are MDHEN and SYDVKM. This CDR3 is 14 amino acids long. V was pared by 7 bases and J by 5 bases, with 14 bases between. The CDR3 is CASNDRDGNEKLFF. The CDR3 DNA reads as TGTGCCAGCAACGACCGGGACGGGAATGAAAAACTGTTTTTT.

The table lists this clonotype with a few counts. This chain uses TRBV12-3 or TRBV12-4 with TRBJ2-7, with a tentative D call TRBD2 (5 bases). V lost 6 bases, J lost 6 bases, and 15 bases lay in between. The CDR3 length is 13 residues. The CDR3 DNA reads as TGTGCCAGCAGAAGAGACGGGGAACTCGAGCAGTACTTC. As protein: CASRRDGELEQYF.

This clonotype was counted many times. V usage is TRBV28 and J usage is TRBJ2-5; TRBD2 matches at 13 bases. The V segment lost 5 bases and the J segment 4 bases; nucleotides outside the gene matches: 7. Looked up from germline, CDR1 is MDHEN and CDR2 is SYDVKM. The CDR3 is 16 amino acids. CDR3 region: CASSPPGLAGVETQYF. Here the CDR3 DNA reads TGTGCCAGCAGTCCGCCTGGACTAGCGGGAGTAGAGACCCAGTACTTC.